The 10 T cell receptor beta chains given below trace back to one sample, sequenced in a study of radiotherapy plus CTLA-4 blockade in lung cancer. Here immunoSEQ multiplex PCR was the method, and the copy in TCRdb shows in-frame clones only, minus some. The data show about 95,000 clones, roughly 85% seen once. The sequences come from peripheral blood, collected from a patient treated with radiotherapy plus ipilimumab. The receptors were sampled from a human donor with non-small cell lung cancer who had stable disease on radiotherapy plus ipilimumab.

Concerning this clone itself: Other nucleotide sequences from this sample produce the same CDR3. The CDR3 nucleotides read TGTGCCAGCAGTGAAACCGGCTACTATGGCTACACCTTC. It yields the protein CASSETGYYGYTF. V and J are TRBV6-1 and TRBJ1-2; D remains ambiguous. V was shortened by 2 bases and J by 3 bases, with 7 bases between the two germline ends. The length of the CDR3 is 13 residues. The V gene's germline CDR1 is MNHNS and CDR2 SASEGT.

The count of this clone is one. This chain links TRBV27 with TRBJ1-4; TRBD1 matches at 7 bases. The CDR3 is 15 amino acids. Germline loops: CDR1 MNHEY, CDR2 SMNVEV (reference sequence). Trimming removed 6 bases from V and 3 bases from J; junction bases left unmatched: 7. Here the CDR3 reads CASRASGTANEKLFF. The CDR3 DNA sequence: TGTGCCAGCAGAGCCTCCGGGACAGCTAATGAAAAACTGTTTTTT.

J is TRBJ2-6 and V is TRBV7-3; D might be TRBD1 (6 bases). The V end lost 6 bases, the J end lost 2 bases, and 17 bases lay between the germline ends. The germline CDR1 and CDR2 sequences are SGHTA and FQGTGA. CDR3 size: 17 residues. The CDR3 region is CASSLYSYRAGANVLTF. CDR3 sequence (DNA): TGTGCCAGCAGTTTATATTCCTACAGGGCTGGGGCCAACGTCCTGACTTTC.

This chain connects TRBV14 to TRBJ2-2, with TRBD2 matching 10 bases. Trimming at V came to 6 bases and at J to 3 bases, leaving 1 base not matched to a gene. This CDR3 is built from 14 residues. Germline CDR1 is SGHDN and CDR2 is FVKESK. CDR3 coding DNA: TGTGCCAGCAGACTAGCGGGGCACACCGGGGAGCTGTTTTTT. It yields the protein CASRLAGHTGELFF.

CDR3 amino acids: CASSFEGRMNTEAFF. The CDR3 DNA reads TGTGCCAGCAGTTTTGAGGGCAGGATGAACACTGAAGCTTTCTTT. The V and J genes are TRBV27 and TRBJ1-1; no firm D call. The CDR3 length is 15 residues. The V gene's germline CDR1 is MNHEY and CDR2 SMNVEV (reference sequence). With 3 bases removed from V and 0 bases from J, the gap between germline ends came to 11 bases.

The CDR3 region has the DNA TGTGCCAGCAGCCCCCCAGGGTTCTACAATGAGCAGTTCTTC. Translating it yields CASSPPGFYNEQFF. The V call is TRBV7-9, the J call TRBJ2-1, with D possibly being TRBD1 (5 bases). The CDR3 is 14 amino acids. Germline V lookup: CDR1 SEHNR, CDR2 FQNEAQ (reference sequence). Trimming left V 5 bases short and J 3 bases short, with 11 bases between.

The chain carries TRBV27 and TRBJ1-2; D is uncertain. V was shortened by 5 bases and J by 0 bases, with 7 bases between the two germline ends. From germline, CDR1 is MNHEY and CDR2 SMNVEV (reference sequence). This CDR3 contains 13 residues. The CDR3 protein is CASSPLTNYGYTF. The CDR3 region has the DNA TGTGCCAGCAGTCCCCTGACTAACTATGGCTACACCTTC.

CDR3 sequence reads: CASSLGHPTDTQYF. CDR3 in DNA: TGCGCCAGCAGCTTAGGACATCCCACAGATACGCAGTATTTT. This rearrangement joins TRBV5-1 to TRBJ2-3, with D possibly TRBD1 on 5 matching bases. Germline loops: CDR1 SGHRS, CDR2 YFSETQ. The CDR3 extends over 14 amino acids. V was clipped by 2 bases and J by 2 bases, with 9 bases between them.

This rearrangement joins TRBV6-5 to TRBJ1-2, with D possibly being TRBD1 (5 bases). This CDR3 has 16 amino acids. Trimming took 0 bases from V and 4 from J, leaving 15 bases between them. CDR1 and CDR2 from the germline V gene are MNHEY and SVGAGI. The CDR3 sequence is CASSYSLPGRGYGYTF. CDR3 nucleotide sequence: TGTGCCAGCAGTTACTCCCTCCCGGGACGGGGCTATGGCTACACCTTC.

In nucleotides, the CDR3 is TGTGCCAGCAGCCAAGAAGGGGCTAGGGACAATGAGCAGTTCTTC. Translating it yields CASSQEGARDNEQFF. The rearrangement links TRBV4-2 to TRBJ2-1; D may be TRBD1 (5 bases). Germline V gene data show CDR1 as LGHNA and CDR2 as YNFKEQ. The CDR3 contains 15 residues. V shed 0 bases and J shed 5 bases, with 11 bases lying between them.